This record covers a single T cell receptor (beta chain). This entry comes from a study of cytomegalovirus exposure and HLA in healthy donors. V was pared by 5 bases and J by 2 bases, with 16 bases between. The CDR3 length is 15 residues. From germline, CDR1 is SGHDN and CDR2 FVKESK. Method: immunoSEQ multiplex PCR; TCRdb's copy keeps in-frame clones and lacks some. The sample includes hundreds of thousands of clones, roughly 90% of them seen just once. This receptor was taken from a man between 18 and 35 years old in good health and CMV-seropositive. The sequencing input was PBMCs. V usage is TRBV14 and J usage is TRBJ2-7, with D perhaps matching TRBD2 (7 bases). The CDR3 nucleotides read TGTGCCAGCAGCAAAGGGGGGGGACAAACCTACGAGCAGTACTTC. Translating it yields CASSKGGGQTYEQYF.